The entry that follows covers one TCR beta chain sequence. This sample was taken from a study of technical replicates of blood from a handful of donors. The germline V and J ends were trimmed by 5 bases and 7 bases, with 8 bases remaining between them. Germline CDR1 and CDR2: MNHEY and SVGAGI. The CDR3 extends over 11 amino acids. Some clones are missing from TCRdb's copy, which holds only in-frame ones; the method was immunoSEQ multiplex PCR. Of about 57,000 clones in the sample, roughly 95% are singletons; the top ten hold roughly 4%. The receptor comes from a human donor in good health. Some clones in this sample may be carry-over from other donors' samples. The source material was PBMCs. The chain links TRBV6-5 to TRBJ2-5, with a possible D match to TRBD2 (6 bases). The CDR3 sequence: CASSDGGTQYF. The DNA for the CDR3 is TGTGCCAGCAGTGACGGGGGGACCCAGTACTTC.